This T cell receptor (beta chain) was sequenced in a study of blood T cell repertoires in COVID-19. Study as a whole: PBMCs, B-cell-depleted T cells, or T cells were the source of the cDNA or gDNA that made up the material.

Original methodology: Reference gene primer amplification gave nucleated cell count estimates. Sequencing used immunoSEQ multiplex PCR; TCRdb keeps in-frame clones, though not all of them. The V and J calls and clone size come from that table; D and trimming were worked out from the DNA. The data contain approximately 170,000 clones, 84% of them singletons. V dropped 0 bases and J dropped 5 bases, with 14 bases sitting between them. The germline V gene encodes CDR1 SGHRS and CDR2 YFSETQ. The CDR3 contains 15 residues. Patients at the Seattle site were enrolled during active infection and followed longitudinally.

The chain recombines TRBV5-1 with TRBJ1-2; D is possibly TRBD1 (6 bases). The specimen sequenced was peripheral blood. This clonotype was sampled from a woman older than 75 with COVID-19, enrolled during active disease. CDR3 loop: CASSLEAGAWYGYTF. In DNA, the CDR3 is TGCGCCAGCAGCTTGGAGGCGGGGGCGTGGTATGGCTACACCTTC.